This note documents a single T cell receptor beta chain sequence. This sample is drawn from a study of OX40 agonist ivuxolimab in advanced cancers. The protocol was immunoSEQ multiplex PCR, while the TCRdb copy is restricted to in-frame clones and leaves out a portion. The data show some 95,000 clones, 70% to 90% seen once. The CDR3 spans 15 residues. The V gene lost 4 bases and the J gene lost 7 bases, with 20 bases spanning the gap. Germline V lookup: CDR1 SGHNT, CDR2 YYREEE (reference sequence). Source: CD4+ or CD8+ T cells sorted from blood, taken in a trial of the OX40 agonist ivuxolimab. The TCR originated in an adult with an advanced solid tumor such as melanoma, head and neck, liver or kidney cancer. This sequence joins TRBV5-4 and TRBJ1-2; D not resolved. As DNA, the CDR3 is TGTGCCAGCAGCCGAGGTTCGGCCGGGCCGAGTGGCTACACCTTC. This encodes CASSRGSAGPSGYTF.